This paragraph reports one TCR beta chain. Its antigen has not been determined. No much larger clone is present one base from it, and per-base qualities are unavailable. What this sample's time point label stands for: baseline before first vaccination. Samples from vaccinated people were obtained from the UK trials COV001 and COV002, which included a single-blind randomized controlled phase 2/3 trial of AZD1222 (ChAdOx1 nCoV-19) in healthy adults. Trial participant PBMC samples were collected at day 0 and day 28 after the second dose for TCRbeta chain sequencing. The CDR3 regions of human TCRbeta chains were analyzed by immunosequencing. From the authors' description of their analysis: TCRs in the repertoires were matched against a reference library of SARS-CoV-2-specific TCRs that had been generated with the MIRA antigen-specificity platform. Breadth was defined as the fraction of unique TCRs that were SARS-CoV-2-associated, and depth was defined as the fraction of total T cells that were SARS-CoV-2-associated. Each spike-specific TCR was assigned to its reactive spike region and to a CD4 or CD8 class using the MIRA data. Log10-transformed breadth and depth values were compared by one-way ANOVA with Sidak's multiple comparisons tests. TCRdb re-hosts the immuneACCESS table, in-frame sequences only. Its copies lack some clones; in the studies checked, an unresolved V gene accounts for under half of them, and the cause for the rest is not known. V and J calls and clone size are those listed in that table; D and trimming were worked out from the DNA. The sample has under 200,000 clones on record, approximately 92% of them singletons. The ten most abundant clones make up 1% to 1.5% of the sample.

The sample originates from a study of T cell responses to AZD1222 COVID-19 vaccine (dated by TCRdb to about 2021). For the study in its entirety: AZD1222 recipients with second doses at about 4 weeks or about 12 weeks were pooled, because spike-specific TCR depth and breadth did not differ between schedules. A total of 233 trial participants underwent TCR sequencing, of whom around 200 received two doses of AZD1222 and some 25 received two doses of the MenACWY control vaccine. Trial participants were enrolled by age into 18-55, 56-69 and 70-plus year subgroups, with around 150, 28 and 57 TCR-sequenced participants respectively. Overall results and qualifications from the work: Participants were mostly white British, with more females than males. The authors suggested clonal diversity may have been underestimated. No day 14 peak-response samples were available, so repertoires were characterized only after the peak T cell response. Reportedly, almost half of the unique spike-specific TCRs recognized epitopes lying outside the regions that are mutated in the B.1.351 and B.1.1.7 variants. CD4 TCRs associated with the vaccine covered the entire spike protein, and the dominant responses were in regions 160-218 and 743-854. Only 5 to 7 AZD1222 recipients were SARS-CoV-2 seropositive at baseline, limiting conclusions about previously exposed vaccinees. In the small 56-69-year group, the increase in depth fell short of significance, most likely because of low power. After two AZD1222 doses, spike-specific TCR breadth and depth were significantly higher than at day 0 and than in MenACWY recipients.

V is pared back by 4 bases and J by 0 bases, with 29 bases lying between the germline termini. The germline V gene yields SGHTS for CDR1 and YDEGEE for CDR2. The CDR3 sequence holds 20 residues, the cysteine and phenylalanine included. The kept DNA is CDR3 alone, 60 bases in frame from the first base. The chain links TRBV5-8 with TRBJ2-7, and perhaps TRBD1 as D gene, on 5 matching bases. The sequence was obtained from an adult in good health. Material: peripheral blood, obtained on day 0 of AZD1222 vaccination. The CDR3 protein sequence reads: CASSTARAAGLLSSSYEQYF. The DNA is as follows: TGTGCCAGCAGCACGGCCCGGGCGGCAGGGTTACTTTCGAGCTCCTACGAGCAGTACTTC.